The following is a TCR beta chain sequence with its context. Its antigen is still unknown. The CDR3 sequence is 12 residues long. CDR1 and CDR2 from the germline V gene are SGHRS and YFSETQ. Trimming removed 3 bases from V and 7 bases from J, with 10 bases in between. The data were produced by immunoSEQ multiplex PCR, yet TCRdb's version contains in-frame clones alone and is incomplete. The table shows more than 2,000,000 clones, with over 85% occurring only once. This entry is derived from a study of shared clonotypes between healthy human individuals. On the study more broadly: Donors were two women and three men aged 18 to 49. Overall study results and limits: Clonotype sharing among donors likely depends on sequencing depth.

The sequencing sample was made of naive CD4+ T cells sorted from blood. Subset meaning: CD45RA+ positively selected. The TCR sequence derives from a man between 18 and 29 years old in good health. The V gene is TRBV5-1, the J gene TRBJ1-2, with no clear D. The CDR3 loop is CASSSDLSGYTF. CDR3 in DNA: TGCGCCAGCAGCTCCGACCTCTCTGGCTACACCTTC.